Described below is a single T cell receptor beta chain sequence and its context. The specificity of this receptor is unknown. It has no much larger one-base neighbor in the sample; base qualities were not kept. This entry belongs to a study of immune cell composition in non-small cell lung cancer (dated by TCRdb to about 2017). Regarding the study in general: Histologic subtype, mostly lung adenocarcinoma or squamous cell carcinoma, was determined with H&E together with p63, CK5, Napsin A and TTF-1 immunohistochemistry. Adaptive Biotechnologies TCR-beta sequencing was carried out on a few dozen paired NSCLC tumour and non-adjacent lung specimens, as well as on about two dozen tumour-only specimens. For supplementary cohort #1, made up of nine to ten lung adenocarcinoma cases, paired tumour/lung TCR-beta sequencing was done and TIL populations were generated so that tumour reactivity could be assessed. A handful of tumour specimens that had TCR-beta data belonged to rare histological subtypes and were left out of the subtype comparisons.

From frozen aliquots of unsorted single-cell suspensions, genomic DNA was isolated using the QIAamp DNA kit. The tumour samples consisted of surgically resected non-small cell lung cancer tissue. Tissues were received within 2 hours of resection and processed immediately into single-cell suspensions. Tissue was broken up mechanically, digested enzymatically with DNase I, collagenase I and hyaluronidase for 30 minutes at 37 degrees C, and then filtered and RBC-lysed. General findings and caveats noted by the study authors: Top 10 clone scores and productive clonality were significantly higher in lung squamous cell carcinoma than in lung adenocarcinoma tumours. The reactivity cohort was only approximately 11 cases, and tumour-reactive clones were not shown to share sequences with the dominant in vivo tumour-associated clones. Nearly half of NSCLC cases had tumour-associated clones >0.5%, with around four fifths of squamous carcinomas showing such clones compared with about 35% of adenocarcinomas. Smoking pack-years did not significantly correlate with tumour TCR-beta clonality. In 10 adenocarcinoma cases, maximal tumour-associated clone frequency correlated strongly with TIL tumour reactivity, whereas overall clonality did not.

A two-step multiplex PCR amplified TCR-beta CDR3 regions from genomic DNA, and the second step of the PCR added Illumina-compatible adaptors. As a commercial immunoSEQ service, TCR-beta immunosequencing was carried out on an Illumina platform. On the authors' methods: Two measures summarised the repertoires: productive clonality, and Top 10 Clones, meaning the percentage of T-cell templates coming from the ten most frequent sequences. Productive clonality ranged from 0 to 1, with 1 indicating a monoclonal population. Tumour-associated clones were defined as sequences comprising at least 0.1% of tumour T-cell templates but absent from matched non-adjacent lung, identified via log10 scatter plots. Student's t-tests were used for two-group comparisons, ANOVA for comparisons across stages, and linear regression for relationships, with analyses done in GraphPad Prism7 and R. The table was pulled from immuneACCESS by TCRdb, which kept in-frame rearrangements only. Such tables lose some clones; where checked, under half of the loss comes from unresolved V genes, and the rest has no known cause. That table is the source of V, J and clone size, and D and trimming were worked out from the DNA. In this sample the table shows under 2,500 clones, roughly 79% of which occur a single time. Almost 4% of the sample is held by the ten biggest clonotypes.

From cysteine to phenylalanine, the CDR3 is 17 amino acids long. Just the 51-base CDR3 DNA is kept, in frame starting at base 1. Reading the germline V gene gives CDR1 MNHNS and CDR2 SASEGT. After removal of 4 bases from V and 8 bases from J, the junction retains 18 bases not matched to a gene. Sequencing used lung tumor tissue. The TCR originated in a human donor with non-small cell lung cancer. The rearranged chain carries TRBV6-1 and TRBJ1-1; TRBD1 aligns with 8 central bases. In nucleotide form, the sequence is TGTGCCAGCAGTGTCGGCCGTCAGGGGACAGGATCCAGAGAAGCTTTCTTT. Translated, this is CASSVGRQGTGSREAFF.